This entry lists 11 T cell receptor beta chains sequenced from one sample in a study of T cell responses to AZD1222 COVID-19 vaccine. Only in-frame clones appear in the TCRdb table, and some are missing; sequencing was by immunoSEQ multiplex PCR. The sample has hundreds of thousands of clones, about 92% seen once; the top ten hold approximately 1%. The source material was peripheral blood, sampled on day 0 of MenACWY control vaccination. All receptors come from an adult in good health.

V and J are TRBV11-2 and TRBJ1-2, with D uncertain. Germline assignment: CDR1 SGHAT and CDR2 FQNNGV. The V end was cut by 1 base, the J end by 8 bases, with 14 bases between. The CDR3 extends over 14 amino acids. The CDR3 DNA reads TGTGCCAGCAGCTTAGGCCGAGGGTCTAGAGGCTACACCTTC. It encodes CASSLGRGSRGYTF.

In DNA, the CDR3 is TGCAGCGCGGGAGGCGGCAGGAACTATGGCTACACCTTC. This encodes CSAGGGRNYGYTF. The chain employs TRBV29-1 and TRBJ1-2; the D is unclear. Germline V gene lookup returns CDR1 SQVTM and CDR2 ANQGSEA. With 7 bases removed from V and 2 bases from J, the gap between germline ends came to 14 bases. The CDR3 has 13 residues.

V is TRBV19 and J is TRBJ2-2; TRBD1 matches 9 bases. V gave up 5 bases and J gave up 5 bases; unmatched junction bases: 6. Germline V gene data show CDR1 as LNHDA and CDR2 as SQIVND (reference sequence). This CDR3 contains 15 residues. The CDR3 here is CASSEQGARTGELFF. DNA of the CDR3: TGTGCCAGTAGTGAACAGGGGGCGAGGACCGGGGAGCTGTTTTTT.

The genes are TRBV5-1 and TRBJ2-3; 8 bases agree with TRBD2. The CDR3 has 16 residues. V dropped 3 bases and J dropped 1; count of bases not matched to a gene: 7. Germline V gene sequence: CDR1 SGHRS, CDR2 YFSETQ. CDR3 in amino acids: CASSSEMTSGTDTQYF. The CDR3 bases are TGCGCCAGCAGCTCAGAAATGACTAGCGGCACAGATACGCAGTATTTT.

The chain uses TRBV18 and TRBJ2-2, with D possibly TRBD2 on 7 matching bases. This CDR3 has 15 amino acids. Trimming left V 0 bases short and J 6 bases short, with 11 bases between. Germline CDR1 reads KGHSH; CDR2 reads LQKENI. The CDR3 region has the DNA TGTGCCAGCTCACCACCGGACAGCGGGGCCGGGGAGCTGTTTTTT. Its protein is CASSPPDSGAGELFF.

The V call is TRBV6-5, the J call TRBJ1-4; D is possibly TRBD1 (5 bases). The CDR3 consists of 15 residues. Looked up from germline, CDR1 is MNHEY and CDR2 is SVGAGI. V lost 6 bases, J lost 3 bases, and 14 bases lay in between. The CDR3 sequence: CASSEHTGPNEKLFF. In DNA form, the CDR3 reads TGTGCCAGCAGCGAGCATACAGGACCTAATGAAAAACTGTTTTTT.

This chain joins TRBV3-1 (or the pseudogene TRBV3-2) and TRBJ2-7, with D possibly TRBD2 on 6 matching bases. The CDR3 contains 15 residues. Germline lookup yields CDR1 LGHDT and CDR2 YNNKEL (reference sequence). Trimming took off 1 base at V and 7 bases at J, with 17 bases between the two ends. The CDR3 sequence: CASSQGPGGLGEQYF. The CDR3 region has the DNA TGTGCCAGCAGCCAAGGCCCTGGGGGGTTAGGGGAGCAGTACTTC.

V usage is TRBV19 and J usage is TRBJ2-7; D gene uncertain. This CDR3 has 13 residues. Germline V gene data show CDR1 as LNHDA and CDR2 as SQIVND (reference sequence). Trimming left V 7 bases short and J 3 bases short, with 13 bases between. The CDR3 reads CASKAAANYEQYF. The CDR3 DNA follows: TGTGCCAGTAAGGCGGCAGCCAACTACGAGCAGTACTTC.

The genes are TRBV3-1 (or the pseudogene TRBV3-2) and TRBJ2-3; TRBD2 matches at 9 bases. This CDR3 spans 17 amino acids. Trimming at V came to 2 bases and at J to 5 bases, leaving 11 bases not matched to a gene. The germline V gene has CDR1 LGHDT and CDR2 YNNKEL (reference sequence). CDR3 bases: TGTGCCAGCAGCCAATTCCGCCTAGCGGGGCGGGGAGATACGCAGTATTTT. It specifies CASSQFRLAGRGDTQYF.

CDR3 nucleotide sequence: TGTGCCAGCAGTTCCGAGGGACAGACGTTTCTAGAAGCTTTCTTT. Its translation: CASSSEGQTFLEAFF. This chain joins TRBV27 and TRBJ1-1; TRBD1 aligns across 7 bases. V lost 4 bases, J lost 8 bases, and 13 bases stayed unmatched. The germline gives CDR1 MNHEY, CDR2 SMNVEV (reference sequence). The CDR3 loop spans 15 amino acids.

The chain has TRBV3-1 (or the pseudogene TRBV3-2) and TRBJ1-1; weak D call: TRBD1 (5 bases). CDR3 length: 13 amino acids. Germline CDR1 LGHDT, CDR2 YNNKEL (reference sequence). Trimming stripped 4 bases from V and 5 bases from J, with 11 bases between. CDR3 sequence: CASSPLEGTEAFF. The CDR3 DNA reads TGTGCCAGCAGCCCGTTGGAGGGGACTGAAGCTTTCTTT.